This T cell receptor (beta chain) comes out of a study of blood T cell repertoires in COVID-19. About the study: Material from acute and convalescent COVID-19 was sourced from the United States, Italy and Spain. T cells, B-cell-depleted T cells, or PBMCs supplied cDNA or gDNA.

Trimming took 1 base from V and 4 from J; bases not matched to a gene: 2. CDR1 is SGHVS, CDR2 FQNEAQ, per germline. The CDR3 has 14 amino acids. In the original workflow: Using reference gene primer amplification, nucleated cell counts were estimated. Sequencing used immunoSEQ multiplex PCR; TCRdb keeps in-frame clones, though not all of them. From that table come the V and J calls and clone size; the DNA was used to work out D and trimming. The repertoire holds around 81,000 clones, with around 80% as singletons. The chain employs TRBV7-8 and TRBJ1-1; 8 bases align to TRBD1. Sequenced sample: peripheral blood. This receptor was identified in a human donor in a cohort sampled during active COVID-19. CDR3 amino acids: CASSLEDRATEAFF. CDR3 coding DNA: TGTGCCAGCAGCTTAGAGGACAGGGCCACTGAAGCTTTCTTT. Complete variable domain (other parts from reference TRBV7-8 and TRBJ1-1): GAGVSQSPRYKVAKRGQDVALRCDPISGHVSLFWYQQALGQGPEFLTYFQNEAQLDKSGLPSDRFFAERPEGSVSTLKIQRTQQEDSAVYLCASSLEDRATEAFFGQGTRLTVV.